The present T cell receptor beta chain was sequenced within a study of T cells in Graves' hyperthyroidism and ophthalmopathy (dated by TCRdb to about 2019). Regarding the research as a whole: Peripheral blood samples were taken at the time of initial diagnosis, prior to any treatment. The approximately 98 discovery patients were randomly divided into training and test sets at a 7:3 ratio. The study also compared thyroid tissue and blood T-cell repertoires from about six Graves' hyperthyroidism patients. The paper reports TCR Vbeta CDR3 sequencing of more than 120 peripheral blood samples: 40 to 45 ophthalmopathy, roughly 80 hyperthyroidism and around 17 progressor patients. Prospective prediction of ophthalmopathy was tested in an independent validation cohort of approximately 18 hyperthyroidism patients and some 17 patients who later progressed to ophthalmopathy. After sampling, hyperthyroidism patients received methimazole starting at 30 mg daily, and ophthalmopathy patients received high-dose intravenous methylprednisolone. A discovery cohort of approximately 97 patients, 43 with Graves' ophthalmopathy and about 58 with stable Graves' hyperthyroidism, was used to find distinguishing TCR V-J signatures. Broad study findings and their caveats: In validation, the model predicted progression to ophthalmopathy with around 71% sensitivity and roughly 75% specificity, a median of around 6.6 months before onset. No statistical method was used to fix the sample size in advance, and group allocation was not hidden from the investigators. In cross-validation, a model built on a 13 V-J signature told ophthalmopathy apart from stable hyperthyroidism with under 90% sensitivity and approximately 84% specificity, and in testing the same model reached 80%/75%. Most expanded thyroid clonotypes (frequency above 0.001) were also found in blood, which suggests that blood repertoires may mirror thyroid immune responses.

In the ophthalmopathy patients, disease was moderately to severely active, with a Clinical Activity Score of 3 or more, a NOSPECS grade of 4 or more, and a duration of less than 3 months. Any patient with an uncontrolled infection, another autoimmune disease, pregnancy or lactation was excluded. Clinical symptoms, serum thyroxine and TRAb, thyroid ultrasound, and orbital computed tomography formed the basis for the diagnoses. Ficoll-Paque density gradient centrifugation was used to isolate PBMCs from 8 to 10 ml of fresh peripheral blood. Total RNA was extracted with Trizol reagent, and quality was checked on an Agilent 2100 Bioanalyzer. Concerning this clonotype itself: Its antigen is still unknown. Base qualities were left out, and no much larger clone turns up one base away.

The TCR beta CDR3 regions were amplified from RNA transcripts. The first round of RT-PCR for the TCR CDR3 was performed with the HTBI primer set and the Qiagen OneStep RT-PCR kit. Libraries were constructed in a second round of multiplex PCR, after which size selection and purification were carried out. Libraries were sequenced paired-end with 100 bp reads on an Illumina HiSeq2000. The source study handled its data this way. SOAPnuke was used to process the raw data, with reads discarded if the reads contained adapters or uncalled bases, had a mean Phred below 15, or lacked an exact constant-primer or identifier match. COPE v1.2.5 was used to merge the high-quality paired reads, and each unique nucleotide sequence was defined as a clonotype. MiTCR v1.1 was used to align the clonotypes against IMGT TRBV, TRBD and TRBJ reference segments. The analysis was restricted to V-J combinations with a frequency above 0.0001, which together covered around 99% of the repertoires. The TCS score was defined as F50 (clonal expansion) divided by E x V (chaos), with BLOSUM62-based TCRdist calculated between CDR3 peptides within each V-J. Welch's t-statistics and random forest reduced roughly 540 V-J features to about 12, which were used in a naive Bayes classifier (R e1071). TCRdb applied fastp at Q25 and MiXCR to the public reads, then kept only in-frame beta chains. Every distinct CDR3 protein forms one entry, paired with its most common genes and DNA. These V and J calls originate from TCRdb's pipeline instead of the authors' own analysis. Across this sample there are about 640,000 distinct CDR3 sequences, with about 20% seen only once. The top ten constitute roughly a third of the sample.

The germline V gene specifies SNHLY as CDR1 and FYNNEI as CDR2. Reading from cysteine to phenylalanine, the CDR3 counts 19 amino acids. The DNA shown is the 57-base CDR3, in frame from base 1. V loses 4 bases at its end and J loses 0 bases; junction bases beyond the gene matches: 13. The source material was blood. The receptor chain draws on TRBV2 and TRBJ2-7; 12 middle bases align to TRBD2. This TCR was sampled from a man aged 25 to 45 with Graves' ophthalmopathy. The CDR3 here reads CASSARFKLAGGSSYEQYF. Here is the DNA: TGTGCCAGCAGTGCCCGTTTTAAACTAGCGGGAGGAAGCTCCTACGAGCAGTACTTC.